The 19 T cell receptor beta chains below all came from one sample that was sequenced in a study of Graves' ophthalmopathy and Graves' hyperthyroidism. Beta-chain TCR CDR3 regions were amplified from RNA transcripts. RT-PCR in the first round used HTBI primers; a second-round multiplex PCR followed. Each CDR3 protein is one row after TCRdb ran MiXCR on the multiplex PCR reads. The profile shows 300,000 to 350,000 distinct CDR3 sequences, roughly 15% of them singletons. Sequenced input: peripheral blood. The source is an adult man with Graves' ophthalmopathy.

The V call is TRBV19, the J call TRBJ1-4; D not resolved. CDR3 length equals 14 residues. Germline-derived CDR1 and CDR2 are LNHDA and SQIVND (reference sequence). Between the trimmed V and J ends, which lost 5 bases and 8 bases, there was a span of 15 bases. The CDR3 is CASSPRQSHEKLFF. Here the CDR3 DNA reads TGTGCCAGTAGTCCGCGCCAAAGCCACGAAAAACTGTTTTTT. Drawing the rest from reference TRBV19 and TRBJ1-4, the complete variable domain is DGGITQSPKYLFRKEGQNVTLSCEQNLNHDAMYWYRQDPGQGLRLIYYSQIVNDFQKGDIAEGYSVSREKKESFPLTVTSAQKNPTAFYLCASSPRQSHEKLFFGSGTQLSVL.

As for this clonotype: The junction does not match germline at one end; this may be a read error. As DNA, the CDR3 is TGTGCCAGCAGTTCGGGGATTGTCTATGACTTC. Translation gives CASSSGIVYDF. V usage is TRBV12-3 or TRBV12-4 and J usage is TRBJ2-7; tentative D call: TRBD2 (5 bases). The CDR3 runs to 11 residues.

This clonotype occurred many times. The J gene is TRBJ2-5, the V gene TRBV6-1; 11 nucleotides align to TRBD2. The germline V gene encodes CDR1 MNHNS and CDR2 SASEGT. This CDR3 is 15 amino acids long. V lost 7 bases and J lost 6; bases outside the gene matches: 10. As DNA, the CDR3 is TGTGCCAGCATCGAAGGGCTAGCGGGGGGACAGACCCAGTACTTC. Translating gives CASIEGLAGGQTQYF.

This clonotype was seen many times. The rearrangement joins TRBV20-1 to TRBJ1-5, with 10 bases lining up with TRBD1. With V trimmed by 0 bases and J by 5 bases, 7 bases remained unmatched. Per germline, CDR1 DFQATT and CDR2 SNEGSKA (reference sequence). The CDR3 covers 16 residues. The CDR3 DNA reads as TGCAGTGCTAGAGATATATCGACAGGGGGCGATCAGCCCCAGCATTTT. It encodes CSARDISTGGDQPQHF.

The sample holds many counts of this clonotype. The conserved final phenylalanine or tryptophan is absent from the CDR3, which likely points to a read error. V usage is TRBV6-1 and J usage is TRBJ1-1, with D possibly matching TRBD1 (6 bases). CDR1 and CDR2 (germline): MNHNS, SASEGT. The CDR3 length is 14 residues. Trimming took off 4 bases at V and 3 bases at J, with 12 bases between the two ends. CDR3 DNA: TGTGCCAGCAGTGTCTTGGGACATGACACTGAAGCTTTCCTT. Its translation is CASSVLGHDTEAFL.

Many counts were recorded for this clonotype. DNA for the CDR3: TGTGCCAGCAGACAAGACAGCTATGGCTACACCTTC. Protein sequence: CASRQDSYGYTF. The chain links TRBV6-5 to TRBJ1-2; D is possibly TRBD1 (5 bases). CDR3 length: 12 residues. CDR1 is MNHEY and CDR2 is SVGAGI in the germline V gene. Trimming took 6 bases from V and 4 from J, leaving 9 bases between them.

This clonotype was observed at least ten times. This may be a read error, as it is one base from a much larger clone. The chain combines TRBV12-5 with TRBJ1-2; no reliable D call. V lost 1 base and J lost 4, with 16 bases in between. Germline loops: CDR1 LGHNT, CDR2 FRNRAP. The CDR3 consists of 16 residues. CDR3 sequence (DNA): TGTGCTAGTGGTTTGGACACGGTCGGAAGTTTCTATGGCTACACCTTC. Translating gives CASGLDTVGSFYGYTF.

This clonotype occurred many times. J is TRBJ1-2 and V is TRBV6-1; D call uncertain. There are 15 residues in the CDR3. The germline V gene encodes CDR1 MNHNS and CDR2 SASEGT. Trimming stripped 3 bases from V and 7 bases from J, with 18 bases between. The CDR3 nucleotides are TGTGCCAGCAGTGACGATTACCTACGGACCTCTGGCTACACCTTC. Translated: CASSDDYLRTSGYTF.

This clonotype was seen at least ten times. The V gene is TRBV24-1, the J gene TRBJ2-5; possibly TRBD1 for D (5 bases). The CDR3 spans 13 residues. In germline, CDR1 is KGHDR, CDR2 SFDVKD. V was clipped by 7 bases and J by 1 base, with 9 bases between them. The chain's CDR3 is CATSPTGQETQYF. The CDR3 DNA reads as TGTGCCACCAGCCCAACAGGCCAAGAGACCCAGTACTTC.

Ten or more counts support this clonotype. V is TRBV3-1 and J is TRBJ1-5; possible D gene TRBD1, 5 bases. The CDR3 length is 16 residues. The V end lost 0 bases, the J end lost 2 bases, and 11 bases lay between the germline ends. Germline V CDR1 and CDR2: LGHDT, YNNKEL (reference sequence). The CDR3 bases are TGTGCCAGCAGCCAAGATTCGGGGGTAGGCAATCAGCCCCAGCATTTT. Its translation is CASSQDSGVGNQPQHF. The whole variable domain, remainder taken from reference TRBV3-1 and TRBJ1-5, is DTAVSQTPKYLVTQMGNDKSIKCEQNLGHDTMYWYKQDSKKFLKIMFSYNNKELIINETVPNRFSPKSPDKAHLNLHINSLELGDSAVYFCASSQDSGVGNQPQHFGDGTRLSIL.

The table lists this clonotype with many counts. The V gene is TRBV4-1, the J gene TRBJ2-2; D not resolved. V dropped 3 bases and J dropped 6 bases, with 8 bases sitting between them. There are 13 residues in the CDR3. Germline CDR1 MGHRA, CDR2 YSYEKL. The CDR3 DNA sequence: TGCGCCAGCAGCCATCTTCCCCCCGGGGAGCTGTTTTTT. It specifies CASSHLPPGELFF.

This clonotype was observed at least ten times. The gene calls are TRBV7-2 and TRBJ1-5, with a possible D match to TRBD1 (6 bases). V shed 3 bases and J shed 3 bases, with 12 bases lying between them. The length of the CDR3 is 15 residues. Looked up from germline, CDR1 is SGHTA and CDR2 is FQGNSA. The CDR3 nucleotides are TGTGCCAGCAGCTTTTTAGGACAGCTCAATCAGCCCCAGCATTTT. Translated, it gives CASSFLGQLNQPQHF.

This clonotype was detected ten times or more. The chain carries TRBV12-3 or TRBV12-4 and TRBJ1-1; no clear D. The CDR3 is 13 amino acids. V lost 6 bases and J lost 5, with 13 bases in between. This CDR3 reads CASSPRPGTEAFF. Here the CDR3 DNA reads TGTGCCAGCAGCCCCCGACCGGGAACTGAAGCTTTCTTT.

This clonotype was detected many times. This chain's CDR3 is CASSLDLDGGGWETQYF. CDR3 coding DNA: TGTGCCAGCAGCTTAGATTTGGACGGGGGAGGATGGGAGACCCAGTACTTC. The chain uses TRBV11-2 and TRBJ2-5; D may be TRBD2 (6 bases). The CDR3 spans 17 residues. Germline V CDR1 and CDR2: SGHAT, FQNNGV. The ends were cut back, 0 bases at V and 5 bases at J, with 19 bases in the middle.

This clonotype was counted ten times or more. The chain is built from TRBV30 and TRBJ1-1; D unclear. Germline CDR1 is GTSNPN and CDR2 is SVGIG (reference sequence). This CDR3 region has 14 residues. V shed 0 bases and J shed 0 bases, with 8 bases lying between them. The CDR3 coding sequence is TGTGCCTGGAGTGTACATCGAATGAACACTGAAGCTTTCTTT. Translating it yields CAWSVHRMNTEAFF.

DNA for the CDR3: TGCGCCAGCAGCCCCGGTACGGGGGGGGCGACAAACGAGCAGTACTTC. Its translation is CASSPGTGGATNEQYF. The chain recombines TRBV5-1 with TRBJ2-7; TRBD2 agrees at 8 bases. The germline V gene encodes CDR1 SGHRS and CDR2 YFSETQ. Unmatched junction bases numbered 14, after V lost 4 bases and J lost 5 bases. This CDR3 contains 16 residues. The whole variable domain, filled in from reference TRBV5-1 and TRBJ2-7, reads KAGVTQTPRYLIKTRGQQVTLSCSPISGHRSVSWYQQTPGQGLQFLFEYFSETQRNKGNFPGRFSGRQFSNSRSEMNVSTLELGDSALYLCASSPGTGGATNEQYFGPGTRLTVT.

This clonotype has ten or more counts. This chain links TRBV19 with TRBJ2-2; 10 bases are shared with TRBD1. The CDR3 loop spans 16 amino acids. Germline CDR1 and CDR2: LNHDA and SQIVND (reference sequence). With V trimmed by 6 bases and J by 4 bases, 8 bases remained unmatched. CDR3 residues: CASSSRDRGSTGELFF. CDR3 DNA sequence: TGTGCCAGTAGCAGCCGGGACAGGGGTTCCACCGGGGAGCTGTTTTTT.

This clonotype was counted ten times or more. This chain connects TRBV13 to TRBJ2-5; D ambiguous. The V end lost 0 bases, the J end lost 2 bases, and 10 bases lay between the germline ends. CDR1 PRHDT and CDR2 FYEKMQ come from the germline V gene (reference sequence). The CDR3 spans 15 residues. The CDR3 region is CASSLGGLQQETQYF. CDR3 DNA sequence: TGTGCCAGCAGCTTAGGGGGGTTACAGCAAGAGACCCAGTACTTC.

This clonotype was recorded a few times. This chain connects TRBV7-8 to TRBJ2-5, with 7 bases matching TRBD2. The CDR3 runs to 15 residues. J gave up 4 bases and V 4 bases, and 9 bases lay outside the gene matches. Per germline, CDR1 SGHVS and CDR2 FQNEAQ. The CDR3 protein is CASSYLGGVLETQYF. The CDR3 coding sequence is TGTGCCAGCAGCTACCTGGGGGGGGTTTTAGAGACCCAGTACTTC.